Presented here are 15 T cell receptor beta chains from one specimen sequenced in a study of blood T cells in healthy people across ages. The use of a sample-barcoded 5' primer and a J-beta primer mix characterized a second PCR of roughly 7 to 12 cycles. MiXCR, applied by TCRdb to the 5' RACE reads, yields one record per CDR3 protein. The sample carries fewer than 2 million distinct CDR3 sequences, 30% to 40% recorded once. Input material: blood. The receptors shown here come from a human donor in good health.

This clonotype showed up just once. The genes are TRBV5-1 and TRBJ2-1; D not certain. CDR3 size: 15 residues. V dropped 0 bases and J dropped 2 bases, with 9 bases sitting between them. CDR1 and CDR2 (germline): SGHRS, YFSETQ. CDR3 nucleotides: TGCGCCAGCAGCTTGGACTTCCAAACCTACAATGAGCAGTTCTTC. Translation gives CASSLDFQTYNEQFF.

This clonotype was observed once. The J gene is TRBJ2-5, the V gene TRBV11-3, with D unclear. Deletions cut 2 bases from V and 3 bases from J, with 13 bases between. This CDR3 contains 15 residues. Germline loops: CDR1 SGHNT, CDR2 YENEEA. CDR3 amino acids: CASSLYESLEETQYF. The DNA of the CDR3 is TGTGCCAGCAGCTTATACGAGTCCCTGGAAGAGACCCAGTACTTC.

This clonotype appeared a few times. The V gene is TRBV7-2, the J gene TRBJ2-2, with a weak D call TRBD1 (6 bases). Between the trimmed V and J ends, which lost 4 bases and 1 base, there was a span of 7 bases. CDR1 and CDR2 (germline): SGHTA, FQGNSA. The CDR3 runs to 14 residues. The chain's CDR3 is CASSSGQNTGELFF. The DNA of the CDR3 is TGTGCCAGCAGCTCGGGACAGAACACCGGGGAGCTGTTTTTT.

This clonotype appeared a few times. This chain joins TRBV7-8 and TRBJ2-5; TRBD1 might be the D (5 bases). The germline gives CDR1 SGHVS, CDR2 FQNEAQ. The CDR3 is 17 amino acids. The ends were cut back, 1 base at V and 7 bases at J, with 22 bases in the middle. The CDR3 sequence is CASSLERFSLQRGTQYF. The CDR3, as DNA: TGTGCCAGCAGCTTAGAAAGGTTTTCGCTCCAAAGGGGGACCCAGTACTTC.

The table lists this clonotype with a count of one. In DNA form, the CDR3 reads TGTGCCAGCAGGCAGACAGGGGTGGGTCAGCCCCAGCATTTT. This encodes CASRQTGVGQPQHF. J is TRBJ1-5 and V is TRBV2; TRBD1 aligns across 8 bases. This CDR3 comprises 14 residues. Unmatched junction bases numbered 7, after V lost 6 bases and J lost 6 bases. CDR1 is SNHLY, CDR2 FYNNEI, per germline.

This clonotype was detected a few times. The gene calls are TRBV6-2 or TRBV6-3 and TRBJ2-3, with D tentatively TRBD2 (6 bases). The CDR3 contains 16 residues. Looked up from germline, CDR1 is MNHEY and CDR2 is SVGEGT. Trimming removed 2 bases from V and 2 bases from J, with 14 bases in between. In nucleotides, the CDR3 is TGTGCCAGCAGTTACGATCGGGACTCCCCCACAGATACGCAGTATTTT. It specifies CASSYDRDSPTDTQYF.

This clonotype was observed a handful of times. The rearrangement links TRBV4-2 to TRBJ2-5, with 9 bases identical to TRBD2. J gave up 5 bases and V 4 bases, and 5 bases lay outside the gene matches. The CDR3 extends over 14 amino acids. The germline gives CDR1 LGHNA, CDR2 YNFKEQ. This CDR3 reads CASSLAGEIETQYF. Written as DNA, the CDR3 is TGTGCCAGCAGCCTAGCGGGGGAGATTGAGACCCAGTACTTC.

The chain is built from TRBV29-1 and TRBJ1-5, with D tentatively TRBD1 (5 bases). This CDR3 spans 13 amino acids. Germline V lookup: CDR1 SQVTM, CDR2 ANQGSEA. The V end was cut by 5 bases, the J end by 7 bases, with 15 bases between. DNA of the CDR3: TGCAGCGTTCTCCCAGGGAGGAACCAGCCCCAGCATTTT. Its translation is CSVLPGRNQPQHF. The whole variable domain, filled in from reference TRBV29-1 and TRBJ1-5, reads SAVISQKPSRDICQRGTSLTIQCQVDSQVTMMFWYRQQPGQSLTLIATANQGSEATYESGFVIDKFPISRPNLTFSTLTVSNMSPEDSSIYLCSVLPGRNQPQHFGDGTRLSIL.

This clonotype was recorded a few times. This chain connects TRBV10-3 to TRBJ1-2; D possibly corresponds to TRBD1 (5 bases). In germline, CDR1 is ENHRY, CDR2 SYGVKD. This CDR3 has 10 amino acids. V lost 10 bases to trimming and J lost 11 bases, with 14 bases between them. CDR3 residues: CATWTNEYTF. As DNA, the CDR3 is TGTGCCACCTGGACAAATGAGTACACCTTC.

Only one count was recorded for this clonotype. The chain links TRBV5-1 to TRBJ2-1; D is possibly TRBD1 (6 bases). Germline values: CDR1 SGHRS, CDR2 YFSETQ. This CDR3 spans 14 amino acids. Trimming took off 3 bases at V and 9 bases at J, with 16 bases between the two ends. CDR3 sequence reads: CASSSGGSRGEQFF. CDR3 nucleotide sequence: TGCGCCAGCAGCTCTGGGGGCTCCAGGGGTGAGCAGTTCTTC.

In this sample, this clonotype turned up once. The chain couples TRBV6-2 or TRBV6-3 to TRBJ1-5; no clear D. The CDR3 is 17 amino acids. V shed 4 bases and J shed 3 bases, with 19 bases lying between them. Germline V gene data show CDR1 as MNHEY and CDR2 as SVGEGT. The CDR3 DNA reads TGTGCCAGCAGTTTGGCCTCCGGGTCCTATTACAATCAGCCCCAGCATTTT. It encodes CASSLASGSYYNQPQHF.

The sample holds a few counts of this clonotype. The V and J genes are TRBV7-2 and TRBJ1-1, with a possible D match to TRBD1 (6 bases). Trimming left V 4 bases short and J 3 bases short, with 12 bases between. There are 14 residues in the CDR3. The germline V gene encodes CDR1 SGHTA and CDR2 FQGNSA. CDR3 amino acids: CASSYQQGYTEAFF. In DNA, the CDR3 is TGTGCCAGCAGCTATCAACAGGGTTACACTGAAGCTTTCTTT.

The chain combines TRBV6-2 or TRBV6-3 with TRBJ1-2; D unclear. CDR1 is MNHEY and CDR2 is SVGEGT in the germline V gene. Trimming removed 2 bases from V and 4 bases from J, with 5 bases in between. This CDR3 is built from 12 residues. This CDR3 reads CASSYPTYGYTF. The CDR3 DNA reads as TGTGCCAGCAGTTACCCCACCTATGGCTACACCTTC.

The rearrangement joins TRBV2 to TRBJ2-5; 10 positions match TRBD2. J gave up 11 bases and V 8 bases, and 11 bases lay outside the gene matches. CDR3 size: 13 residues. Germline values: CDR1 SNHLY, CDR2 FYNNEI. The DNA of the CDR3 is TGTGCCAGCGGAGGACTAGCGGTGGGGGAGCAGTACTTC. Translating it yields CASGGLAVGEQYF. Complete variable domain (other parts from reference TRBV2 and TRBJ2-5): EPEVTQTPSHQVTQMGQEVILRCVPISNHLYFYWYRQILGQKVEFLVSFYNNEISEKSEIFDDQFSVERPDGSNFTLKIRSTKLEDSAMYFCASGGLAVGEQYFGPGTRLLVL.

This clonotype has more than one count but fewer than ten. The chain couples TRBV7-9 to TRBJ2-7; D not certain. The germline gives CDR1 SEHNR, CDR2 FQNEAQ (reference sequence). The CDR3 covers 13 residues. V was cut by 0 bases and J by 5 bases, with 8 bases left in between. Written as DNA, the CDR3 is TGTGCCAGCAGCTTAGCCCCCCGAGACGAGCAGTACTTC. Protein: CASSLAPRDEQYF.